This T cell receptor (beta chain) was recorded in a study of blood T cell repertoires in COVID-19. The wider study: Samples taken during acute and convalescent COVID-19 were collected in the United States, Italy and Spain. Sources were T cells, B-cell-depleted T cells, or PBMCs; the material itself was cDNA or gDNA.

Source study methods: Amplification of reference gene primers provided the estimated nucleated cell counts. The method was immunoSEQ multiplex PCR; TCRdb's version includes in-frame clones alone and lacks a portion of them. The D gene and trimming were derived from the DNA, and the V and J assignments and clone size from that table. The sample contains 200,000 to 300,000 clones, 70% to 90% of which appear only once. The CDR3 is made up of 16 amino acids. Trimming removed 2 bases from V and 2 bases from J, with 13 bases in between. Germline V gene lookup returns CDR1 MNHEY and CDR2 SVGAGI. What was sequenced was peripheral blood. The clonotype originates from a man in his fifties with acute or convalescent COVID-19. The rearrangement uses TRBV6-5 and TRBJ1-3; D gene unclear. CDR3 loop: CASSYQTPSPGNTIYF. In DNA form, the CDR3 reads TGTGCCAGCAGTTACCAGACACCCTCCCCTGGAAACACCATATATTTT.